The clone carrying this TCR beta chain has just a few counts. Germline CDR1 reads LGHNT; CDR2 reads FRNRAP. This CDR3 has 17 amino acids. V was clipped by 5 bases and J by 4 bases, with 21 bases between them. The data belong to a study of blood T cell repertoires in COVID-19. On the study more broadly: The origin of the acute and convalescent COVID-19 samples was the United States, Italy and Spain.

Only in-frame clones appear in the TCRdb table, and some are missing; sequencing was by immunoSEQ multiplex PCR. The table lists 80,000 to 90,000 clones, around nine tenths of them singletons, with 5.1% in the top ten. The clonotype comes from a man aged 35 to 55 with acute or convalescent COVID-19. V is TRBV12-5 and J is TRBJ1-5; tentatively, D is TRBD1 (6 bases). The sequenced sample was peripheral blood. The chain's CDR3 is CASGTGQLGSLNQPQHF. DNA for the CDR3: TGTGCTAGTGGTACCGGACAGTTGGGATCCCTTAATCAGCCCCAGCATTTT.